The 17 T cell receptor beta chains below come from one sample, sequenced in a study of cytomegalovirus exposure and HLA in healthy donors. 60 Vbeta and 13 Jbeta primers were used in PCR. Repertoires were generated with immunoSEQ multiplex PCR, while TCRdb's copy carries only in-frame clones and drops some. Among approximately 90,000 clones listed, about 74% were seen once. The sequenced sample consisted of PBMCs. The receptors originated from a man aged 25-45 years in good health and CMV-seronegative.

As for this clone: Compared with germline, one end of the junction differs, possibly owing to a read error. V and J are TRBV28 and TRBJ1-1, with 7 positions matching TRBD1. The CDR3 contains 13 residues. Germline V lookup: CDR1 MDHEN, CDR2 SYDVKM. The CDR3 spells CALGGRTSTEVFF. The DNA of the CDR3 is TGTGCCCTAGGGGGCAGAACCTCGACTGAAGTTTTCTTT.

The chain has TRBV19 and TRBJ1-3; TRBD1 might be the D (5 bases). The V end lost 3 bases, the J end lost 2 bases, and 11 bases lay between the germline ends. CDR3 size: 15 residues. Germline lookup yields CDR1 LNHDA and CDR2 SQIVND (reference sequence). The CDR3 coding sequence is TGTGCCAGTAGTATGATCGACAGAACTGGAAACACCATATATTTT. It translates to CASSMIDRTGNTIYF.

The gene calls are TRBV28 and TRBJ2-7; 7 nucleotides agree with TRBD1. The trim removed 5 bases at V and 4 bases at J, leaving 11 bases unmatched. CDR1 MDHEN and CDR2 SYDVKM come from the germline V gene. The CDR3 is 15 residues long. The CDR3 DNA follows: TGTGCCAGCAGTCTAGGGGGACAGAGATCGTACGAGCAGTACTTC. Translating gives CASSLGGQRSYEQYF.

The chain uses TRBV4-1 and TRBJ1-4, with D perhaps matching TRBD1 (6 bases). Germline CDR1 and CDR2: MGHRA and YSYEKL. CDR3 length equals 16 residues. The V gene lost 0 bases and the J gene lost 10 bases, with 18 bases spanning the gap. For the CDR3, the DNA is TGCGCCAGCAGCCAAGACGAGGGGCAGGGGAAAAGAAAACTGTTTTTT. As protein: CASSQDEGQGKRKLFF.

This chain links TRBV6-1 with TRBJ2-2; 9 bases align to TRBD2. Unmatched junction bases numbered 11, after V lost 4 bases and J lost 8 bases. CDR3 size: 16 residues. Germline V gene sequence: CDR1 MNHNS, CDR2 SASEGT. CDR3 nucleotide sequence: TGTGCCAGCAGTGCCCAGACTAGCGGAGGCTTTGGGGAGCTGTTTTTT. Protein product: CASSAQTSGGFGELFF.

The chain combines TRBV6-6 with TRBJ1-1; D gene unclear. Germline CDR1 is MNHNY and CDR2 is SVGAGI (reference sequence). The V end lost 2 bases, the J end lost 4 bases, and 8 bases lay between the germline ends. CDR3 length: 13 amino acids. The CDR3 region is CASSYGEGTEAFF. CDR3 sequence (DNA): TGTGCCAGCAGTTACGGGGAGGGCACTGAAGCTTTCTTT.

This clone was recorded once. V usage is TRBV9 and J usage is TRBJ1-4, with D perhaps TRBD1 (5 bases). Trimming cost V 3 bases and J 10 bases, with 19 bases left between them. From germline, CDR1 is SGDLS and CDR2 YYNGEE. The CDR3 extends over 15 amino acids. The CDR3 DNA follows: TGTGCCAGCAGCGCCGGACCTTACGGTCAGGGAAAACTGTTTTTT. It specifies CASSAGPYGQGKLFF.

V is TRBV11-2 and J is TRBJ2-5; no reliable D call. V dropped 4 bases and J dropped 5 bases, with 11 bases sitting between them. This CDR3 has 13 residues. CDR1 and CDR2 (germline): SGHAT, FQNNGV. The CDR3 DNA is TGTGCCAGCAGCTCCCAGATCGGGGAGACCCAGTACTTC. Amino acid sequence: CASSSQIGETQYF.

The rearrangement uses TRBV2 and TRBJ2-1; TRBD1 is a possible D gene (6 bases). Trimming shortened V by 5 bases and J by 7 bases, and 15 bases separated the two germline ends. CDR1 SNHLY and CDR2 FYNNEI come from the germline V gene. This CDR3 contains 14 residues. CDR3 coding DNA: TGTGCCAGCAGTTCTGCACAGGGTTCAAATGAGCAGTTCTTC. Protein product: CASSSAQGSNEQFF.

There are a few counts of this clone. This same CDR3 is encoded by further DNA sequences in the sample. The chain links TRBV28 to TRBJ2-7, with 10 bases identical to TRBD2. The CDR3 loop spans 14 amino acids. V gave up 6 bases and J gave up 2 bases; unmatched junction bases: 4. The germline gives CDR1 MDHEN, CDR2 SYDVKM. CDR3 in DNA: TGTGCCAGCAGCCCAAGCGGGAGGGCCTACGAGCAGTACTTC. Its translation is CASSPSGRAYEQYF.

V is TRBV7-2 and J is TRBJ1-3, with 8 bases lining up with TRBD1. This CDR3 is built from 13 residues. CDR1 SGHTA and CDR2 FQGNSA come from the germline V gene. V shed 9 bases, J shed 4 bases, and the junction held 5 bases outside the gene matches. DNA for the CDR3: TGTGCCAGTGGACAGGGTGTCGGAAACACCATATATTTT. This sequence encodes CASGQGVGNTIYF.

The CDR3 nucleotides read TGTGCGCGGGGGCAGGGCCCAATCGGCTACACCTTC. Amino acids: CARGQGPIGYTF. J is TRBJ1-2 and V is TRBV30; the D gene is possibly TRBD1 (6 bases). The germline CDR1 and CDR2 sequences are GTSNPN and SVGIG (reference sequence). This CDR3 contains 12 residues.

This clone came up once. The chain uses TRBV5-8 and TRBJ1-1, with D possibly being TRBD1 (6 bases). The germline V gene encodes CDR1 SGHTS and CDR2 YDEGEE. This CDR3 has 11 residues. The CDR3 sequence: CAFKQGLEAFF. In DNA, the CDR3 is TGTGCTTTCAAACAGGGTCTTGAAGCTTTCTTT.

CDR3 sequence (DNA): TGTGCCAGCAGCACCACAGGGGGAATTAACTATGGCTACACCTTC. As protein: CASSTTGGINYGYTF. The chain carries TRBV27 and TRBJ1-2; the match to TRBD1 covers 8 bases. The CDR3 totals 15 residues. The germline gives CDR1 MNHEY, CDR2 SMNVEV (reference sequence). V lost 6 bases, J lost 1 base, and 7 bases stayed unmatched.

The chain is built from TRBV7-6 and TRBJ2-5, with 10 bases that match TRBD1. V trimming: 5 bases; J trimming: 3 bases; junction bases outside the gene matches: 6. The CDR3 is 15 residues long. In germline, CDR1 is SGHVS, CDR2 FNYEAQ. The CDR3 DNA is TGTGCCAGCAGCCAACTAGGGACAGGGGAAGAGACCCAGTACTTC. Its translation: CASSQLGTGEETQYF.

The genes are TRBV30 and TRBJ2-2; 10 bases agree with TRBD1. Germline CDR1 reads GTSNPN; CDR2 reads SVGIG (reference sequence). Trimming took 2 bases from V and 7 from J; bases not matched to a gene: 19. The CDR3 is 19 residues long. The CDR3 loop reads CAWSLTGGLAGPAGGELFF. For the CDR3, the DNA is TGTGCCTGGAGTCTGACAGGGGGCTTAGCGGGGCCCGCGGGCGGGGAGCTGTTTTTT.

In regard to this clone: This specimen includes other DNA sequences encoding the same CDR3. The chain joins TRBV28 to TRBJ1-2; 8 nucleotides match TRBD1. The CDR3 length is 13 residues. V trimming: 7 bases; J trimming: 0 bases; junction bases outside the gene matches: 1. From germline, CDR1 is MDHEN and CDR2 SYDVKM. The CDR3 spells CASTGGANYGYTF. The CDR3, as DNA: TGTGCCAGCACAGGGGGCGCTAACTATGGCTACACCTTC.